This T cell receptor beta chain was found in a study of cytomegalovirus exposure and HLA in healthy donors. The CDR3 is 13 residues long. The V end lost 0 bases, the J end lost 7 bases, and 6 bases lay between the germline ends. The germline V gene has CDR1 LGHNA and CDR2 YNFKEQ. The study ran its PCR with 60 Vbeta and 13 Jbeta primers. The method was immunoSEQ multiplex PCR; TCRdb's version includes in-frame clones alone and lacks a portion of them. The repertoire consists of about 120,000 clones, with more than 65% occurring once and the leading ten covering roughly 1.5%. This clone was seen once. Its antigen is as yet unknown. Findings and limits, study-wide: A later analysis appeared to link common viral pathogens to several of the most significant clusters.

The rearrangement links TRBV4-2 to TRBJ2-2; D unresolved. Material for sequencing was PBMCs. The source is a woman between 18 and 29 years old in good health and CMV-seronegative. The CDR3 loop is CASSQDHSGELFF. For the CDR3, the DNA is TGTGCCAGCAGCCAAGATCATAGCGGGGAGCTGTTTTTT.